The next 17 T cell receptor beta chains were all read from a single sample in a study of STAT5B mutations in CD4+ large granular lymphocyte leukemia. Repertoires were generated with immunoSEQ multiplex PCR, while TCRdb's copy carries only in-frame clones and drops some. The sample holds around 28,000 clones, approximately 69% seen once. The sample consisted of CD4+ T cells from blood buffy coats. The receptors come from a human donor in good health.

The chain recombines TRBV7-9 with TRBJ1-3, with D unclear. CDR3 size: 14 residues. V dropped 6 bases and J dropped 0 bases, with 9 bases sitting between them. CDR1 and CDR2 from the germline V gene are SEHNR and FQNEAQ (reference sequence). The CDR3 reads CASSLISSGNTIYF. CDR3 bases: TGTGCCAGCAGTTTAATTTCCTCTGGAAACACCATATATTTT.

This clone was picked up a small number of times. This chain connects TRBV5-1 to TRBJ1-6, with D possibly TRBD1 on 5 matching bases. Germline-derived CDR1 and CDR2 are SGHRS and YFSETQ. V gave up 5 bases and J gave up 8 bases, with 11 bases separating them. CDR3 size: 13 residues. The CDR3 DNA reads as TGCGCCAGCAGAACAGGACGGGATTCACCCCTCCACTTT. The encoded protein is CASRTGRDSPLHF. The variable domain in full, completed from reference TRBV5-1 and TRBJ1-6, reads KAGVTQTPRYLIKTRGQQVTLSCSPISGHRSVSWYQQTPGQGLQFLFEYFSETQRNKGNFPGRFSGRQFSNSRSEMNVSTLELGDSALYLCASRTGRDSPLHFGNGTRLTVT.

This sequence joins TRBV15 and TRBJ1-6; TRBD1 agrees at 7 bases. The length of the CDR3 is 15 residues. Looked up from germline, CDR1 is LNHNV and CDR2 is YYDKDF (reference sequence). With 4 bases clipped from V and 8 bases from J, the junction kept 8 bases outside the gene matches. As DNA, the CDR3 is TGTGCCACCAGCAAGGGACAGACGGCGGATTCACCCCTCCACTTT. It translates to CATSKGQTADSPLHF. Filled out from reference TRBV15 and TRBJ1-6, the complete variable domain reads DAMVIQNPRYQVTQFGKPVTLSCSQTLNHNVMYWYQQKSSQAPKLLFHYYDKDFNNEADTPDNFQSRRPNTSFCFLDIRSPGLGDTAMYLCATSKGQTADSPLHFGNGTRLTVT.

The CDR3 nucleotides are TGTGCCAGCAGTTTAGGTATCCGGGGGGAAGCTTTCTTT. Amino acids: CASSLGIRGEAFF. The chain employs TRBV27 and TRBJ1-1; possible D gene TRBD1, 5 bases. V was shortened by 2 bases and J by 8 bases, with 12 bases between the two germline ends. Germline CDR1 MNHEY, CDR2 SMNVEV (reference sequence). The CDR3 covers 13 residues.

V usage is TRBV6-6 and J usage is TRBJ2-3, with TRBD1 as a possible D gene (5 bases). This CDR3 has 15 amino acids. Germline CDR1 is MNHNY and CDR2 is SVGAGI (reference sequence). The V gene lost 6 bases and the J gene lost 0 bases, with 13 bases spanning the gap. The CDR3: CASRPGSQSTDTQYF. The CDR3 DNA sequence: TGTGCCAGCAGGCCAGGGTCACAGAGCACAGATACGCAGTATTTT.

This chain joins TRBV29-1 and TRBJ2-7, with 12 bases that match TRBD1. The V gene end was trimmed by 5 bases and the J gene end by 5 bases; junction bases not matched to a gene: 7. The CDR3 covers 14 residues. Germline loops: CDR1 SQVTM, CDR2 ANQGSEA. DNA for the CDR3: TGCAGCGTTCAGGGACAGGGGGCTTTGAACGAGCAGTACTTC. Translating it yields CSVQGQGALNEQYF.

This chain joins TRBV29-1 and TRBJ1-1; no clear D. The CDR3 totals 11 residues. The V gene's germline CDR1 is SQVTM and CDR2 ANQGSEA. The ends were cut back, 4 bases at V and 7 bases at J, with 10 bases in the middle. The CDR3 nucleotides are TGCAGCGTTGGAAAGGGCGGTGAAGCTTTCTTT. Protein product: CSVGKGGEAFF.

This clone was recorded once. The CDR3 loop reads CASSMMRTKAEQFF. The CDR3 DNA reads as TGTGCCAGTAGTATGATGAGGACTAAGGCTGAGCAGTTCTTC. The chain carries TRBV19 and TRBJ2-1, with TRBD2 as a possible D gene (6 bases). Trimming shortened V by 3 bases and J by 9 bases, and 15 bases separated the two germline ends. Per germline, CDR1 LNHDA and CDR2 SQIVND (reference sequence). This CDR3 comprises 14 residues. Complete variable domain (other parts from reference TRBV19 and TRBJ2-1): DGGITQSPKYLFRKEGQNVTLSCEQNLNHDAMYWYRQDPGQGLRLIYYSQIVNDFQKGDIAEGYSVSREKKESFPLTVTSAQKNPTAFYLCASSMMRTKAEQFFGPGTRLTVL.

This clone was picked up a small number of times. V and J are TRBV18 and TRBJ1-1; no definite D call. The CDR3 has 12 amino acids. Trimming shortened V by 2 bases and J by 2 bases, and 3 bases separated the two germline ends. Germline values: CDR1 KGHSH, CDR2 LQKENI. The CDR3 sequence: CASSPTNTEAFF. DNA of the CDR3: TGTGCCAGCTCACCAACTAACACTGAAGCTTTCTTT.

This rearrangement joins TRBV6-6 to TRBJ2-7; D is uncertain. V was shortened by 4 bases and J by 3 bases, with 16 bases between the two germline ends. Germline assignment: CDR1 MNHNY and CDR2 SVGAGI (reference sequence). The CDR3 is made up of 15 amino acids. For the CDR3, the DNA is TGTGCCAGCAGTTCCCCCAACGCGTATGGCTACGAGCAGTACTTC. Translation gives CASSSPNAYGYEQYF.

This clone was seen more than once but under ten times. This sequence joins TRBV20-1 and TRBJ1-1; D is undetermined. Germline CDR1 and CDR2: DFQATT and SNEGSKA (reference sequence). Between the trimmed V and J ends, which lost 5 bases and 10 bases, there was a span of 14 bases. The CDR3 has 11 residues. This CDR3 is CSARVQLSAFF. Written as DNA, the CDR3 is TGCAGTGCTCGGGTTCAGTTGTCAGCTTTCTTT.

The chain uses TRBV2 and TRBJ2-5, with D perhaps TRBD2 (5 bases). This CDR3 spans 13 amino acids. Trimming left V 1 base short and J 7 bases short, with 10 bases between. Germline V gene sequence: CDR1 SNHLY, CDR2 FYNNEI. The CDR3 region is CASSEETEGTQYF. The CDR3 coding sequence is TGTGCCAGCAGTGAAGAAACTGAGGGGACCCAGTACTTC.

The chain uses TRBV29-1 and TRBJ1-1, with unresolved D. Germline V CDR1 and CDR2: SQVTM, ANQGSEA. The CDR3 spans 12 residues. The V end was cut by 4 bases, the J end by 1 base, with 7 bases between. In DNA, the CDR3 is TGCAGCGTTGCAAGGGAGAACACTGAAGCTTTCTTT. Amino acid sequence: CSVARENTEAFF.

The chain joins TRBV14 to TRBJ2-5; D might be TRBD2 (5 bases). Germline V gives CDR1 SGHDN, CDR2 FVKESK. The CDR3 length is 13 residues. Trimming pared 4 bases from V and 6 bases from J, leaving 12 bases between. CDR3 protein: CASSLGPSQTQYF. Here the CDR3 DNA reads TGTGCCAGCAGCCTCGGGCCTAGCCAGACCCAGTACTTC.

This clone showed up just once. V gene TRBV7-2 combines with J gene TRBJ1-2; TRBD1 aligns across 10 bases. Per germline, CDR1 SGHTA and CDR2 FQGNSA. This CDR3 comprises 13 residues. V shed 5 bases, J shed 8 bases, and the junction held 5 bases outside the gene matches. CDR3 protein: CASSRQGARGYTF. The CDR3 nucleotides are TGTGCCAGCAGCCGACAGGGGGCGCGCGGCTACACCTTC.

With regard to this clone: The sample carries other DNA sequences with the same CDR3. The chain combines TRBV5-6 with TRBJ1-2, with D perhaps matching TRBD1 (6 bases). The germline V gene has CDR1 SGHDT and CDR2 YYEEEE. The germline V and J ends were trimmed by 4 bases and 7 bases, with 11 bases remaining between them. CDR3 length: 12 amino acids. The DNA for the CDR3 is TGTGCCAGCAGCGAGCTGGGGGCTGGCTACACCTTC. Amino acids: CASSELGAGYTF.

The rearrangement joins TRBV27 to TRBJ1-1, with 9 bases aligning to TRBD1. The germline V gene encodes CDR1 MNHEY and CDR2 SMNVEV (reference sequence). CDR3 length: 16 residues. The V gene end was trimmed by 5 bases and the J gene end by 1 base; junction bases not matched to a gene: 8. In DNA form, the CDR3 reads TGTGCCAGCAGTCAACGACAGGGGGTAAGGAACACTGAAGCTTTCTTT. Translating gives CASSQRQGVRNTEAFF.